This T cell receptor beta chain was obtained from a study of T cells in Graves' hyperthyroidism and ophthalmopathy. This clonotype came up many times. TCR beta CDR3 regions were amplified from RNA. HTBI primers drove first-round RT-PCR of the TCR CDR3. TCRdb re-called the multiplex PCR reads with MiXCR, one entry per CDR3 protein. The data contain nearly 250,000 distinct CDR3 sequences, 15% to 20% of them singletons. Germline V gene lookup returns CDR1 DFQATT and CDR2 SNEGSKA (reference sequence). V was clipped by 0 bases and J by 5 bases; unmatched bases: 6. There are 14 residues in the CDR3. The J gene is TRBJ1-1, the V gene TRBV20-1; 7 nucleotides match TRBD1. The sequencing input was blood. The receptor's source is a woman aged 18-30 years with Graves' ophthalmopathy. CDR3 region: CSARDHRGRTEAFF. Written as DNA, the CDR3 is TGCAGTGCTAGAGACCACAGGGGTCGGACTGAAGCTTTCTTT.